The 6 T cell receptor beta chains below were found in one sample sequenced in a study of cytomegalovirus exposure and HLA in healthy donors. In the PCR, 60 Vbeta and 13 Jbeta primers were used. Libraries were prepared by immunoSEQ multiplex PCR; TCRdb keeps only in-frame clonotypes and omits some of them. The sample lists 84,000 or so clones; roughly 80% were seen once. Sequenced material: PBMCs. The receptors shown here come from a human donor in good health.

The chain joins TRBV11-2 to TRBJ2-1, with 15 bases fitting TRBD2. The trim removed 5 bases at V and 9 bases at J, leaving 5 bases unmatched. This CDR3 contains 15 residues. Germline lookup yields CDR1 SGHAT and CDR2 FQNNGV. CDR3 region: CASSPWTSGGAEQFF. For the CDR3, the DNA is TGTGCCAGCAGCCCCTGGACTAGCGGGGGGGCTGAGCAGTTCTTC. Combining the CDR3 with reference TRBV11-2 and TRBJ2-1 gives the whole variable domain EAGVAQSPRYKIIEKRQSVAFWCNPISGHATLYWYQQILGQGPKLLIQFQNNGVVDDSQLPKDRFSAERLKGVDSTLKIQPAKLEDSAVYLCASSPWTSGGAEQFFGPGTRLTVL.

The genes are TRBV11-3 and TRBJ1-1; a possible D gene is TRBD1 (6 bases). The CDR3 contains 12 residues. V lost 5 bases to trimming and J lost 9 bases, with 13 bases between them. Germline-derived CDR1 and CDR2 are SGHNT and YENEEA. The CDR3 DNA reads as TGTGCCAGCAGCCCGAGCACAGGGCAAGCTTTCTTT. It translates to CASSPSTGQAFF.

The chain has TRBV30 and TRBJ2-1; possibly TRBD1 for D (5 bases). Germline assignment: CDR1 GTSNPN and CDR2 SVGIG (reference sequence). This CDR3 has 14 amino acids. The V gene lost 3 bases and the J gene lost 1 base, with 10 bases spanning the gap. The CDR3: CAWSRDPSYNEQFF. The CDR3 nucleotides are TGTGCCTGGAGCAGGGATCCGTCCTACAATGAGCAGTTCTTC.

This chain uses TRBV10-1 with TRBJ1-3; D is uncertain. V lost 2 bases, J lost 0 bases, and 14 bases lay in between. Per germline, CDR1 WNHNN and CDR2 SYGVQD (reference sequence). CDR3 length: 17 amino acids. CDR3 residues: CASSETPRASSGNTIYF. CDR3 in DNA: TGCGCCAGCAGTGAGACGCCGAGGGCCAGCTCTGGAAACACCATATATTTT.

A single count supports this clone. The chain carries TRBV5-4 and TRBJ2-2; D call uncertain. The V and J ends lost 3 bases and 7 bases respectively, with 10 bases between them. The CDR3 covers 13 residues. Germline V CDR1 and CDR2: SGHNT, YYREEE (reference sequence). DNA of the CDR3: TGTGCCAGCAGCTCACGTGGTAGCGGGGAGCTGTTTTTT. It translates to CASSSRGSGELFF.

The chain combines TRBV4-1 with TRBJ1-2; D is uncertain. V gave up 0 bases and J gave up 5 bases, with 10 bases separating them. This CDR3 is built from 14 residues. Germline V gives CDR1 MGHRA, CDR2 YSYEKL. The CDR3 nucleotides read TGCGCCAGCAGCCAAGATGGGGAGGAATATGGCTACACCTTC. This sequence encodes CASSQDGEEYGYTF.